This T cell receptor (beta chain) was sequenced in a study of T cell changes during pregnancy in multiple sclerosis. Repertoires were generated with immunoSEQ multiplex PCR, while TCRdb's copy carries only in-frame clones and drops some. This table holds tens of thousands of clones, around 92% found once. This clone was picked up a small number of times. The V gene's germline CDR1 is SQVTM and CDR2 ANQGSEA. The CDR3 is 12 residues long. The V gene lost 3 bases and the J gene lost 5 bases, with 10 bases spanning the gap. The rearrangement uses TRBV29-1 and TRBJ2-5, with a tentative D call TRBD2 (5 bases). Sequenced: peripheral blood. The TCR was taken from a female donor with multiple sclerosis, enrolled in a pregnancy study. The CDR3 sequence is CSVEPQRETQYF. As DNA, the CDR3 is TGCAGCGTTGAGCCCCAGCGGGAGACCCAGTACTTC.